The 29 T cell receptor beta chains reported below all come from one sample, sequenced in a study of cytomegalovirus exposure and HLA in healthy donors. A multiplex PCR was run with 60 Vbeta primers and 13 Jbeta primers. Clones were read by immunoSEQ multiplex PCR, and TCRdb kept only the in-frame ones, dropping some. The sample carries about 140,000 clones, roughly three quarters recorded once. The source material was PBMCs. The origin of the receptors is a woman in her forties in good health and CMV-seronegative.

In DNA form, the CDR3 reads TGTGCCAGCAGCTCCCCTCTCGGGGGAGACTTCTATGGCTACACCTTC. It codes for CASSSPLGGDFYGYTF. This chain connects TRBV7-6 to TRBJ1-2, with a weak D call TRBD1 (5 bases). The CDR3 extends over 16 amino acids. Germline lookup yields CDR1 SGHVS and CDR2 FNYEAQ. V was shortened by 4 bases and J by 4 bases, with 19 bases between the two germline ends.

This sequence joins TRBV7-2 and TRBJ2-1; D might be TRBD1 (6 bases). From germline, CDR1 is SGHTA and CDR2 FQGNSA. The V gene lost 2 bases and the J gene lost 9 bases, with 14 bases spanning the gap. The CDR3 sequence is 14 residues long. The CDR3 sequence is CASSLRGGRVEQFF. The CDR3 coding sequence is TGTGCCAGCAGCTTAAGAGGGGGTAGGGTTGAGCAGTTCTTC.

A few counts support this clone. This sequence joins TRBV7-6 and TRBJ2-3; 8 bases agree with TRBD2. The germline V gene has CDR1 SGHVS and CDR2 FNYEAQ. The CDR3 covers 15 residues. V shed 3 bases, J shed 3 bases, and the junction held 5 bases outside the gene matches. The chain's CDR3 is CASSFHREGTDTQYF. The DNA for the CDR3 is TGTGCCAGCAGCTTCCATCGGGAGGGGACAGATACGCAGTATTTT.

The chain links TRBV7-6 to TRBJ1-2; TRBD1 aligns across 8 bases. With V trimmed by 2 bases and J by 8 bases, 10 bases remained unmatched. This CDR3 is built from 15 residues. Germline CDR1 reads SGHVS; CDR2 reads FNYEAQ. The CDR3 region is CASSLRADRAVGYTF. The CDR3 nucleotides are TGTGCCAGCAGCTTACGGGCGGACAGGGCCGTGGGCTACACCTTC.

The J gene is TRBJ1-5, the V gene TRBV5-1, with D maybe TRBD1 (5 bases). V was shortened by 3 bases and J by 4 bases, with 8 bases between the two germline ends. The CDR3 has 13 residues. CDR1 is SGHRS, CDR2 YFSETQ, per germline. CDR3 sequence reads: CASSSDTNQPQHF. CDR3 nucleotides: TGCGCCAGCAGCTCGGACACGAATCAGCCCCAGCATTTT. Drawing the rest from reference TRBV5-1 and TRBJ1-5, the complete variable domain is KAGVTQTPRYLIKTRGQQVTLSCSPISGHRSVSWYQQTPGQGLQFLFEYFSETQRNKGNFPGRFSGRQFSNSRSEMNVSTLELGDSALYLCASSSDTNQPQHFGDGTRLSIL.

The chain has TRBV5-1 and TRBJ2-1, with 8 bases that match TRBD2. Germline lookup yields CDR1 SGHRS and CDR2 YFSETQ. Unmatched junction bases numbered 8, after V lost 0 bases and J lost 12 bases. The CDR3 has 14 amino acids. In DNA form, the CDR3 reads TGCGCCAGCAGCTTGGAGGGTAGCGGGGAATGGCAGTTCTTC. It specifies CASSLEGSGEWQFF.

CDR3 nucleotides: TGTGCCATCAGTGAGTCACAGCACGCTTATGGCTACACCTTC. Its protein is CAISESQHAYGYTF. The chain uses TRBV10-3 and TRBJ1-2; D remains unclear. This CDR3 comprises 14 residues. Germline V gene sequence: CDR1 ENHRY, CDR2 SYGVKD. Trimming left V 0 bases short and J 5 bases short, with 10 bases between.

The chain carries TRBV6-5 and TRBJ1-2; the D gene is possibly TRBD1 (6 bases). CDR1 is MNHEY, CDR2 SVGAGI, per germline. The CDR3 extends over 14 amino acids. V was trimmed by 4 bases and J by 8 bases, leaving 17 bases between them. The CDR3 spells CASSSRNREYGYTF. In nucleotides, the CDR3 is TGTGCCAGCAGTTCACGAAACAGGGAATACGGCTACACCTTC.

This clone was seen more than once but under ten times. This chain uses TRBV6-5 with TRBJ2-7; perhaps TRBD1 as D (6 bases). The CDR3 length is 15 residues. Trimming pared 3 bases from V and 7 bases from J, leaving 19 bases between. The germline CDR1 and CDR2 sequences are MNHEY and SVGAGI. The CDR3 region is CASSYEGRGVMEQYF. The CDR3 DNA is TGTGCCAGCAGTTATGAGGGCAGGGGAGTGATGGAGCAGTACTTC.

This chain joins TRBV15 and TRBJ2-7; 9 bases line up with TRBD2. Germline values: CDR1 LNHNV, CDR2 YYDKDF (reference sequence). The CDR3 loop spans 15 amino acids. The V segment lost 1 base and the J segment 1 base; nucleotides outside the gene matches: 2. The CDR3 here is CATSRVSGRSYEQYF. The CDR3 DNA follows: TGTGCCACCAGCAGAGTTAGCGGGAGATCCTACGAGCAGTACTTC.

The rearrangement uses TRBV9 and TRBJ1-2; 9 bases fit TRBD1. The CDR3 has 15 residues. The V gene's germline CDR1 is SGDLS and CDR2 YYNGEE. V trimming: 4 bases; J trimming: 8 bases; junction bases outside the gene matches: 12. CDR3 sequence (DNA): TGTGCCAGCAGCCCACATCCCGGGACAGGGTTCGGCTACACCTTC. This translates into CASSPHPGTGFGYTF.

This chain connects TRBV28 to TRBJ1-2, with TRBD1 identical over 9 bases. The germline V gene encodes CDR1 MDHEN and CDR2 SYDVKM. The CDR3 has 16 amino acids. V was pared by 5 bases and J by 6 bases, with 13 bases of the junction left unmatched. The CDR3 DNA reads TGTGCCAGCAGTCCCCTCCGGACAGGGGCAATCCATGGCTACACCTTC. This sequence encodes CASSPLRTGAIHGYTF.

V gene TRBV4-2 combines with J gene TRBJ2-1, with D possibly being TRBD1 (5 bases). With 0 bases removed from V and 8 bases from J, the gap between germline ends came to 8 bases. CDR3 length equals 13 residues. The V gene's germline CDR1 is LGHNA and CDR2 YNFKEQ. The CDR3 nucleotides are TGTGCCAGCAGCCAAGATTTGGGGCATGAGCAGTTCTTC. Its translation: CASSQDLGHEQFF.

The genes are TRBV5-4 and TRBJ1-6; maybe TRBD1 (5 bases). CDR3 length: 13 residues. Trimming removed 4 bases from V and 11 bases from J, with 13 bases in between. Per germline, CDR1 SGHNT and CDR2 YYREEE (reference sequence). Written as DNA, the CDR3 is TGTGCCAGCAGCCTTACAGGTGGGCCACCCCTCCACTTT. As protein: CASSLTGGPPLHF. Supplemented by reference TRBV5-4 and TRBJ1-6, the full variable domain reads ETGVTQSPTHLIKTRGQQVTLRCSSQSGHNTVSWYQQALGQGPQFIFQYYREEENGRGNFPPRFSGLQFPNYSSELNVNALELDDSALYLCASSLTGGPPLHFGNGTRLTVT.

The chain recombines TRBV4-3 with TRBJ2-7, with unresolved D. Trimming shortened V by 0 bases and J by 3 bases, and 12 bases separated the two germline ends. Germline CDR1 reads LGHNA; CDR2 reads YSLEER. The CDR3 runs to 15 residues. CDR3 sequence reads: CASSQDHNSLYEQYF. Written as DNA, the CDR3 is TGCGCCAGCAGCCAAGATCATAACAGCCTCTACGAGCAGTACTTC.

The V call is TRBV18, the J call TRBJ1-1; weak D call: TRBD1 (6 bases). Germline assignment: CDR1 KGHSH and CDR2 LQKENI. Trimming left V 8 bases short and J 1 base short, with 11 bases between. The CDR3 is 13 amino acids. CDR3 in amino acids: CASLRGQNTEAFF. CDR3 nucleotides: TGTGCCAGCCTCCGGGGACAGAACACTGAAGCTTTCTTT.

This chain uses TRBV5-8 with TRBJ2-1; 11 nucleotides align to TRBD2. Looked up from germline, CDR1 is SGHTS and CDR2 is YDEGEE. The J segment lost 9 bases and the V segment lost 1 base, leaving 6 bases of the junction unmatched. The CDR3 spans 15 residues. The CDR3 reads CASSLYVAGGREQFF. The CDR3 nucleotides read TGTGCCAGCAGCTTGTATGTAGCGGGAGGGCGTGAGCAGTTCTTC.

This chain uses TRBV2 with TRBJ2-1; TRBD2 agrees at 9 bases. Germline V CDR1 and CDR2: SNHLY, FYNNEI. The CDR3 extends over 13 amino acids. Trimming took 7 bases from V and 6 from J; bases not matched to a gene: 4. DNA of the CDR3: TGTGCCAGCATGGCGGGGGGGTTCAATGAGCAGTTCTTC. It is translated as CASMAGGFNEQFF.

The CDR3 DNA reads as TGTGCCAGCTCACCCCGGACAGGGGAAACCGGGGAGCTGTTTTTT. Its protein is CASSPRTGETGELFF. V gene TRBV18 combines with J gene TRBJ2-2, with 9 bases aligning to TRBD1. V was pared by 3 bases and J by 5 bases, with 4 bases of the junction left unmatched. CDR3 length: 15 residues. The germline CDR1 and CDR2 sequences are KGHSH and LQKENI.

This chain links TRBV11-2 with TRBJ2-7, with TRBD1 as a possible D gene (5 bases). V lost 5 bases, J lost 4 bases, and 15 bases lay in between. The CDR3 is 14 residues long. Germline CDR1 reads SGHAT; CDR2 reads FQNNGV. The CDR3 bases are TGTGCCAGCAGCCCCCACCCCCAGGGATACGAGCAGTACTTC. Encoded protein: CASSPHPQGYEQYF.

The J gene is TRBJ1-1, the V gene TRBV7-8, with TRBD1 matching over 7 bases. This CDR3 contains 14 residues. V trimming: 2 bases; J trimming: 0 bases; junction bases outside the gene matches: 0. Germline V gives CDR1 SGHVS, CDR2 FQNEAQ. The CDR3 region is CASSLQGVNTEAFF. The CDR3 region has the DNA TGTGCCAGCAGCTTACAGGGGGTGAACACTGAAGCTTTCTTT.

The V gene is TRBV2, the J gene TRBJ1-3; D uncertain. Germline values: CDR1 SNHLY, CDR2 FYNNEI. The CDR3 consists of 13 residues. The V and J ends lost 0 bases and 4 bases respectively, with 4 bases between them. The CDR3 region has the DNA TGTGCCAGCAGTGAAGCGAGGGGAAACACCATATATTTT. As protein: CASSEARGNTIYF.

This clone was detected only a few times. This chain uses TRBV11-2 with TRBJ1-3; D call uncertain. The CDR3 is 14 amino acids. Germline V lookup: CDR1 SGHAT, CDR2 FQNNGV. V was clipped by 3 bases and J by 5 bases, with 11 bases between them. CDR3 DNA sequence: TGTGCCAGCAGCTTCTCCGGGAGCCGAAACACCATATATTTT. This translates into CASSFSGSRNTIYF.

The rearrangement uses TRBV14 and TRBJ2-2, with a weak D call TRBD1 (5 bases). The CDR3 is made up of 16 amino acids. Germline V gives CDR1 SGHDN, CDR2 FVKESK. V was trimmed by 2 bases and J by 1 base, leaving 11 bases between them. This CDR3 reads CASSQYRGLNTGELFF. The CDR3 nucleotides read TGTGCCAGCAGCCAATATAGGGGCCTGAACACCGGGGAGCTGTTTTTT.

The V and J genes are TRBV10-3 and TRBJ2-3; TRBD1 matches 10 bases. V trimming: 7 bases; J trimming: 4 bases; junction bases outside the gene matches: 5. Germline V gives CDR1 ENHRY, CDR2 SYGVKD. The CDR3 sequence is 14 residues long. The DNA for the CDR3 is TGTGCCATCAACCGGGACAGGGGCTCAGATACGCAGTATTTT. Its translation: CAINRDRGSDTQYF.

The V gene is TRBV4-3, the J gene TRBJ1-1; no reliable D call. The germline CDR1 and CDR2 sequences are LGHNA and YSLEER. The CDR3 has 14 residues. Deletions cut 1 base from V and 5 bases from J, with 11 bases between. The chain's CDR3 is CASSQGLAVTEAFF. The DNA of the CDR3 is TGCGCCAGCAGCCAAGGCCTCGCGGTGACTGAAGCTTTCTTT.

The rearrangement uses TRBV28 and TRBJ1-4; maybe TRBD1 (5 bases). Trimming removed 5 bases at V and 8 bases at J, with 12 bases between. The CDR3 has 13 residues. Germline CDR1 and CDR2: MDHEN and SYDVKM. The CDR3 region has the DNA TGTGCCAGCAGTCTCCAACAGGACGAAAAACTGTTTTTT. Protein sequence: CASSLQQDEKLFF. Variable domain in full (rest from reference TRBV28 and TRBJ1-4): DVKVTQSSRYLVKRTGEKVFLECVQDMDHENMFWYRQDPGLGLRLIYFSYDVKMKEKGDIPEGYSVSREKKERFSLILESASTNQTSMYLCASSLQQDEKLFFGSGTQLSVL.

This clone turned up a few times. V is TRBV19 and J is TRBJ2-2; D might be TRBD2 (7 bases). Germline values: CDR1 LNHDA, CDR2 SQIVND (reference sequence). CDR3 length equals 15 residues. Trimming shortened V by 7 bases and J by 4 bases, and 16 bases separated the two germline ends. The CDR3 here is CASTIRGGGTGELFF. In nucleotides, the CDR3 is TGTGCCAGTACCATCCGAGGGGGGGGCACCGGGGAGCTGTTTTTT.

This clone was recorded only once. The J gene is TRBJ1-2, the V gene TRBV4-2; 7 nucleotides agree with TRBD1. Losses at the gene ends were 5 bases for V and 2 bases for J; bases not matched to a gene: 2. The CDR3 is 13 amino acids. Germline assignment: CDR1 LGHNA and CDR2 YNFKEQ. The CDR3 nucleotides read TGTGCCAGCAGCGCACAGGGGAACTATGGCTACACCTTC. This translates into CASSAQGNYGYTF.